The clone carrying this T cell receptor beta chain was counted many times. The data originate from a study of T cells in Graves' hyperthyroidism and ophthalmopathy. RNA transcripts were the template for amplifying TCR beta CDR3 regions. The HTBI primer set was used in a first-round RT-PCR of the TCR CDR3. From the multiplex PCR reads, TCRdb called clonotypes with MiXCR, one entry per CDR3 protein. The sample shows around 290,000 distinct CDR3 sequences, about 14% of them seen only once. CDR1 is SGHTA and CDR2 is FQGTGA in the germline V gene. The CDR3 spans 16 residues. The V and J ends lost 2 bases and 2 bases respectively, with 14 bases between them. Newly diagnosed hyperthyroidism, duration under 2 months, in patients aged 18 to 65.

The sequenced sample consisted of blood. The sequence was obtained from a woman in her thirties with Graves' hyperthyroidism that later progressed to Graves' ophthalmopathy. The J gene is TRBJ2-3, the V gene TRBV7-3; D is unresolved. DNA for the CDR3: TGTGCCAGCAGCTTAGGTGTTGACGCCGCCACAGATACGCAGTATTTT. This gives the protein CASSLGVDAATDTQYF.